This T cell receptor beta chain appears in the sequencing data of a study of blood T cell repertoires in COVID-19. Trimming stripped 6 bases from V and 6 bases from J, with 20 bases between. Germline loops: CDR1 SQVTM, CDR2 ANQGSEA. This CDR3 has 14 amino acids. Generated by immunoSEQ multiplex PCR, the TCRdb table keeps only in-frame clones and is missing some. The sample lists just over 300,000 clones; around 90% were seen once. This chain connects TRBV29-1 to TRBJ1-1; the D gene is possibly TRBD1 (5 bases). Sequenced: PBMCs or T cells enriched from blood (not recorded which). This sequence was found in a woman aged 18-30 years with acute COVID-19. DNA of the CDR3: TGCAGCGTCGCGGGACGCGGGTCCGGCGCTGAAGCTTTCTTT. It codes for CSVAGRGSGAEAFF.